The following is a T cell receptor beta chain sequence with its context. The antigen it recognizes is unknown. No base qualities exist here, and no much larger clone lies one base off it. Sequencer: Illumina NovaSeq 6000. cDNA libraries for TCRalpha and TCRbeta were prepared by 5'RACE using constant-segment primers, with sample barcodes and unique molecular identifiers added. Trizol reagent was used to extract RNA from every sample. Amplification of the libraries took two PCR steps, and the second step added a second sample barcode plus Illumina TruSeq adapters. Sequencing of the libraries was done on an Illumina NovaSeq, producing 2 x 150 bp paired-end reads. As for the authors' bioinformatics: With migec v1.2.7, reads were demultiplexed and then collapsed into UMI-guided consensus sequences. Using mixcr v2.1.11, UMI consensuses were aligned to TRA and TRB V and J templates and then assembled into clonotypes. A clonotype was counted as expanded or contracted only if both edgeR and NoisET called the change significant, with noise models trained on biological replicates. For edgeR calls, the cutoffs were a false discovery rate-adjusted p below 0.01 and a log2 fold-change threshold of 1. As an exploratory analysis of dynamics, max-normalized trajectories of the 1000 most abundant clonotypes were examined with PCA combined with hierarchical clustering. The CD4 or CD8 phenotype of responding clones was assigned using the separately sequenced CD4+ and CD8+ repertoires. TCRdb reanalyzed the raw reads on its own, using fastp at Q25 for trimming and MiXCR for clone calling, and kept in-frame beta chains. A single entry per CDR3 protein holds the most common genes and DNA from its merged rows. The V and J calls were determined by TCRdb, not by the authors. For this sample the table gives some 120,000 distinct CDR3 sequences, of which approximately 6.3% were detected only once. The ten top clones hold under 2.5% of the sample.

The data stem from a study of T-cell memory formation after mild COVID-19 (dated by TCRdb to about 2021). Regarding the research as a whole: TCR sequence clusters from the two donors were largely donor specific. Two young, previously healthy adult volunteers made up the cohort, one male and one female. Longitudinal TCRalpha and TCRbeta repertoire sequencing tracked T-cell clones expanding and contracting after mild COVID-19 in a couple of donors. Study-wide conclusions, independent of this receptor: The detection of some responding clones in pre-infection memory suggests that pre-existing cross-reactive memory T cells joined the SARS-CoV-2 response. The study included only a couple of mild cases, and larger cohorts that include severe cases with pre-infection samples were judged to be necessary. The second-wave clones that peaked on day 37 were not confirmed to be SARS-CoV-2 specific. Clones that contracted from day 15 to 85 showed balanced CD4/CD8 phenotypes, whereas a second wave of clones that expanded from day 15 to 37 leaned towards CD4+. Contracting CD4+ clones turned up mainly in the CM and EM memory subsets, whereas EMRA was where CD8+ clones were enriched.

From a lookup of the germline V gene (reference sequence), CDR1 and CDR2 are SGHNT and YYREEE. Taken from cysteine to phenylalanine, the CDR3 has 17 residues. Just the 51-base CDR3 DNA is kept, in frame starting at base 1. Unmatched junction bases come to 12, with V trimmed by 2 bases and J by 10 bases. Ficoll-Paque density gradient centrifugation was the method used to isolate PBMCs. The TCR was taken from an adult woman who had mild COVID-19 (a few samples of this study predate the infection). The sample titles of this study are shuffled in the database, so cell type and time point are left out; the donor was told from shared clones. Recombination linked TRBV5-4 to TRBJ2-2, and 12 junctional nucleotides match TRBD2. Sequenced material: PBMCs or a T cell subset sorted from them (not recorded which). The DNA reads as follows: TGTGCCAGCAGCTTTAAAGTGTCTAGCGGGAGGGCCGAGGAGCTGTTTTTT. The translation is CASSFKVSSGRAEELFF.